This TCR beta chain was documented in a study of CD8+ T cells in alopecia areata. The treatment denotes: oral pan-JAK inhibitor, 5-10 mg twice daily. The CDR3 is 19 amino acids. From germline, CDR1 is SGHTA and CDR2 FQGNSA. V lost 1 base, J lost 4 bases, and 12 bases stayed unmatched. Extraction of RNA preceded its reverse transcription into cDNA, which served as the sequencing template. The table came from immunoSEQ multiplex PCR; TCRdb's copy has only in-frame clones and leaves some out. The sample holds roughly 190,000 clones, 50% to 60% seen once. The clonotype was recovered from a human donor with alopecia areata. The sample in question was CD4+ T cells sorted from blood, obtained at week 4, from a patient treated with tofacitinib. The V call is TRBV7-2, the J call TRBJ2-2, with TRBD1 matching over 10 bases. CDR3 sequence: CASSLGLGQGIRGTGELFF. CDR3 DNA sequence: TGTGCCAGCAGCTTAGGCCTGGGACAGGGGATTAGGGGCACCGGGGAGCTGTTTTTT.